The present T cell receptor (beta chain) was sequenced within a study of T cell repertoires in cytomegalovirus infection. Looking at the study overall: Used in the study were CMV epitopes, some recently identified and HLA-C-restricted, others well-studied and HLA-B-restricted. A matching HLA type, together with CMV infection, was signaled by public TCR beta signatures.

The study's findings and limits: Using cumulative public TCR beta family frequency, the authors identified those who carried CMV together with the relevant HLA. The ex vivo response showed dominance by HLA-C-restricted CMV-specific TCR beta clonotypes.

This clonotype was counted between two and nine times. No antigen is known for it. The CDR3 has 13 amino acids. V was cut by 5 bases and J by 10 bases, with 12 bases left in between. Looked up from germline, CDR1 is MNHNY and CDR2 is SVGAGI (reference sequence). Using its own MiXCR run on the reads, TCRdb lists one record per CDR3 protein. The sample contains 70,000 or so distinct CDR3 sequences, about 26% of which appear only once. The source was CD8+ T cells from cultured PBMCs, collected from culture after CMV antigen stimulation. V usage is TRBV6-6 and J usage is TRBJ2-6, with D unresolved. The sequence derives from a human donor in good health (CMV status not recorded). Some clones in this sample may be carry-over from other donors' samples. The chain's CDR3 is CASSLPPANVLTF. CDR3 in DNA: TGTGCCAGCAGTCTCCCCCCCGCTAACGTCCTGACTTTC.